This TCR beta chain was obtained from a study of OX40 agonist ivuxolimab in advanced cancers. Study in general: Partial responses, seen in three patients, involved one hepatocellular carcinoma and two cutaneous melanomas.

From germline, CDR1 is SGDLS and CDR2 YYNGEE. The CDR3 runs to 15 residues. Clones were read by immunoSEQ multiplex PCR, and TCRdb kept only the in-frame ones, dropping some. The sample yields 40,000 to 60,000 clones, approximately 95% seen once. Points from the study as a whole: Expanded clones tended on average to be more numerous among CD8+ T cells than CD4+. The expanded peripheral T cells' antigen specificity was not determined.

On this clone itself: Its target is not known.

This chain uses TRBV9 with TRBJ2-5; TRBD2 agrees at 7 bases. The tail of the sequence fits TRBJ2-7 better, so the J call may be wrong. This clonotype was sampled from an adult with an advanced solid tumor such as melanoma, head and neck, liver or kidney cancer. This specimen consisted of CD4+ or CD8+ T cells sorted from blood, obtained in a trial of the OX40 agonist ivuxolimab. CDR3 nucleotide sequence: TGTGCCAGCAGCGTAGACGGAGCGGGACGCTACGAGCAGTACTTC. As protein: CASSVDGAGRYEQYF.